This T cell receptor beta chain is from a study of a mutant IDH1 vaccine in newly diagnosed glioma. Study-level information: The first vaccination came 4-6 weeks after radiotherapy alone, or with temozolomide cycles. Sex among treated patients split approximately 62% male, 37.5% female; mean age was approximately 41 years.

The CDR3 totals 10 residues. The V gene lost 3 bases and the J gene lost 7 bases, with 3 bases spanning the gap. CDR1 MGHDK and CDR2 SYGVNS come from the germline V gene. Time point denoted: week 23, last vaccination. Each dose of the vaccine consisted of 300 ug of mutant IDH1 20-mer peptide, with topical imiquimod. The astrocytomas were IDH1-mutant, ATRX-negative, and WHO grade 3 or 4. To note about this clone: Its antigen is unknown.

The method was immunoSEQ multiplex PCR; TCRdb's version includes in-frame clones alone and lacks a portion of them. The data show approximately 41,000 clones, about 91% seen once. The chain links TRBV25-1 to TRBJ2-5, with unresolved D. Here the sequenced sample was PBMCs, taken from a glioma patient whose treatment included an IDH1 peptide vaccine. This TCR was recovered from a man aged 50 to 59 with glioma. CDR3: CASSDGTQYF. CDR3 coding DNA: TGTGCCAGCAGTGATGGGACCCAGTACTTC.